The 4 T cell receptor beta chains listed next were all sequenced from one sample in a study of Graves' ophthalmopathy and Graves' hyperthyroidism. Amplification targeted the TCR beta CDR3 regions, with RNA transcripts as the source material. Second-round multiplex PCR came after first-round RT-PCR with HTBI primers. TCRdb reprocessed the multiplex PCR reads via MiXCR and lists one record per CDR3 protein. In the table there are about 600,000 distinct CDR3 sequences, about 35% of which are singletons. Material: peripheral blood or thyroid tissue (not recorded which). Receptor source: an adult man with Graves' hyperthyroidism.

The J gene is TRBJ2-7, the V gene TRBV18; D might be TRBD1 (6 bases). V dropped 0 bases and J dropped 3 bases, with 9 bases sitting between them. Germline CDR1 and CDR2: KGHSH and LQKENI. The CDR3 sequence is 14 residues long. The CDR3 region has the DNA TGTGCCAGCTCACCACCGGTGGACAGCTACGAGCAGTACTTC. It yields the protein CASSPPVDSYEQYF. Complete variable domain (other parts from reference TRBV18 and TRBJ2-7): NAGVMQNPRHLVRRRGQEARLRCSPMKGHSHVYWYRQLPEEGLKFMVYLQKENIIDESGMPKERFSAEFPKEGPSILRIQQVVRGDSAAYFCASSPPVDSYEQYFGPGTRLTVT.

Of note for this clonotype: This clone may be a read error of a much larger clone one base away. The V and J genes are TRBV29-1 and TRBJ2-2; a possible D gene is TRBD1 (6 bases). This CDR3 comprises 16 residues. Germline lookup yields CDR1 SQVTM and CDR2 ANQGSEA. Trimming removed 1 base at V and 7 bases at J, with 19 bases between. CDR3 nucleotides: TGCAGCGTTGAAGGTCGGAGGCAGGGGAAGGGCGGGGAGCTGTTTTTT. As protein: CSVEGRRQGKGGELFF.

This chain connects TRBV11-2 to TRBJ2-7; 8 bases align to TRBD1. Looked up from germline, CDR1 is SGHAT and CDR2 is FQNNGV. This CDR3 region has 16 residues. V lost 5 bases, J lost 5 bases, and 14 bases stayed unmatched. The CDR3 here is CASSLSWDRRDHEQYF. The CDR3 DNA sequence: TGTGCCAGCAGCCTATCCTGGGACAGGAGGGACCACGAGCAGTACTTC. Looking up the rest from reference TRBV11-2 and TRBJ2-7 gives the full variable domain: EAGVAQSPRYKIIEKRQSVAFWCNPISGHATLYWYQQILGQGPKLLIQFQNNGVVDDSQLPKDRFSAERLKGVDSTLKIQPAKLEDSAVYLCASSLSWDRRDHEQYFGPGTRLTVT.

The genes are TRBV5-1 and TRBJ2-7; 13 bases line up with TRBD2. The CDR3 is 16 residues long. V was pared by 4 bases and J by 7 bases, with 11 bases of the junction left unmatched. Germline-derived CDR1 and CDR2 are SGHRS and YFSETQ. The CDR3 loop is CASSTGLAGDYNEQYF. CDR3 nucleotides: TGCGCCAGCAGCACCGGACTAGCGGGGGACTACAATGAGCAGTACTTC. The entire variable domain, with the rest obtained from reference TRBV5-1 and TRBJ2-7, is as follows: KAGVTQTPRYLIKTRGQQVTLSCSPISGHRSVSWYQQTPGQGLQFLFEYFSETQRNKGNFPGRFSGRQFSNSRSEMNVSTLELGDSALYLCASSTGLAGDYNEQYFGPGTRLTVT.